This T cell receptor beta chain derives from a study of blood T cell repertoires in COVID-19. As for the study in general: Acute and convalescent COVID-19 samples came from the United States, Italy and Spain. The analysed material was cDNA or gDNA that came from T cells, B-cell-depleted T cells, or PBMCs.

Per the original methods: For nucleated cells, counts were estimated from reference gene primer amplification. Here immunoSEQ multiplex PCR was the method, and the copy in TCRdb shows in-frame clones only, minus some. D and trimming come from the DNA, and the V and J calls and clone size come from that table. The table shows some 120,000 clones, with roughly nine tenths occurring only once. The specimen sequenced was peripheral blood. The TCR sequence derives from a man aged 65 to 79 with active or convalescent COVID-19.

The CDR3 protein is CASSQFRQGVGELFF. The CDR3 DNA follows: TGTGCCAGCAGCCAATTCAGACAGGGAGTCGGGGAGCTGTTTTTT. The rearrangement joins TRBV16 to TRBJ2-2, with 7 nucleotides matching TRBD1. CDR3 length equals 15 residues. The germline V gene encodes CDR1 KGHSY and CDR2 FQNENV. V lost 1 base, J lost 7 bases, and 6 bases stayed unmatched.